The next 8 T cell receptor beta chains were all read from a single sample in a study of T cells in Graves' hyperthyroidism and ophthalmopathy. TCR beta CDR3 regions were amplified from RNA transcripts. The primer set for the first-round RT-PCR of the TCR CDR3 was HTBI. From the multiplex PCR reads, TCRdb called clonotypes with MiXCR, one entry per CDR3 protein. The sample shows roughly 580,000 distinct CDR3 sequences, under 60% of them seen only once. Specimen: peripheral blood or thyroid tissue (not recorded which). These receptors originate from a woman in her late teens or twenties with Graves' hyperthyroidism.

Details on this clonotype: A single base separates this from a much larger clone, so it may be a read error. J is TRBJ2-7 and V is TRBV20-1, with 7 positions matching TRBD1. Germline CDR1 is DFQATT and CDR2 is SNEGSKA (reference sequence). This CDR3 comprises 13 residues. The CDR3 DNA sequence: TGCAGTGCTGAGGACAGGAGCTCCTACGGGCAGTACTTC. This codes for CSAEDRSSYGQYF.

The V and J genes are TRBV24-1 and TRBJ2-7; 10 nucleotides match TRBD1. The germline CDR1 and CDR2 sequences are KGHDR and SFDVKD. The CDR3 totals 12 residues. The V segment lost 5 bases and the J segment 11 bases; nucleotides outside the gene matches: 5. The chain's CDR3 is CATSGPDRGKYF. Here the CDR3 DNA reads TGTGCCACCAGTGGTCCGGACAGGGGGAAGTACTTC.

This sequence joins TRBV2 and TRBJ1-5, with 8 bases aligning to TRBD1. The CDR3 is 17 amino acids. The germline V gene has CDR1 SNHLY and CDR2 FYNNEI. After removal of 6 bases from V and 2 bases from J, the junction contained 12 bases not matched to a gene. The CDR3 DNA follows: TGTGCCAGCAGATCAGGGGGCAGGAGGTATGGCAATCAGCCCCAGCATTTT. Its protein product is CASRSGGRRYGNQPQHF.

In its sample, this clonotype was seen many times. V gene TRBV2 combines with J gene TRBJ2-7; TRBD2 agrees at 12 bases. V trimming: 6 bases; J trimming: 2 bases; junction bases outside the gene matches: 5. CDR3 length equals 15 residues. Germline lookup yields CDR1 SNHLY and CDR2 FYNNEI. CDR3 residues: CASSLGLAGTYEQYF. CDR3 nucleotide sequence: TGTGCCAGCAGCTTAGGACTAGCGGGAACCTACGAGCAGTACTTC. The variable domain in full, with the rest retrieved from reference TRBV2 and TRBJ2-7, is EPEVTQTPSHQVTQMGQEVILRCVPISNHLYFYWYRQILGQKVEFLVSFYNNEISEKSEIFDDQFSVERPDGSNFTLKIRSTKLEDSAMYFCASSLGLAGTYEQYFGPGTRLTVT.

The chain uses TRBV29-1 and TRBJ1-2; D might be TRBD1 (6 bases). CDR1 is SQVTM, CDR2 ANQGSEA, per germline. Between the trimmed V and J ends, which lost 6 bases and 2 bases, there was a span of 19 bases. This CDR3 comprises 15 residues. The CDR3 sequence is CSVPRVGGPNYGYTF. Here the CDR3 DNA reads TGCAGCGTCCCACGGGTGGGGGGGCCCAACTATGGCTACACCTTC.

The chain has TRBV19 and TRBJ1-1, with D hard to call. This CDR3 comprises 14 residues. The germline V and J ends were trimmed by 9 bases and 4 bases, with 18 bases remaining between them. Germline V lookup: CDR1 LNHDA, CDR2 SQIVND (reference sequence). DNA of the CDR3: TGTGCCAGCAGTTACGGCGGAGGGAGCACTGAAGCTTTCTTT. Translation: CASSYGGGSTEAFF. Full variable domain (rest looked up from reference TRBV19 and TRBJ1-1): DGGITQSPKYLFRKEGQNVTLSCEQNLNHDAMYWYRQDPGQGLRLIYYSQIVNDFQKGDIAEGYSVSREKKESFPLTVTSAQKNPTAFYLCASSYGGGSTEAFFGQGTRLTVV.

The J gene is TRBJ1-1, the V gene TRBV7-9; tentative D call: TRBD1 (6 bases). This CDR3 has 12 amino acids. Trimming took 4 bases from V and 7 from J, leaving 10 bases between them. Germline CDR1 reads SEHNR; CDR2 reads FQNEAQ (reference sequence). CDR3 coding DNA: TGTGCCAGCAGCTCCGGACAGCTTGAAGCTTTCTTT. Translated, it gives CASSSGQLEAFF.

The sample holds many counts of this clonotype. The chain carries TRBV29-1 and TRBJ1-1; 7 nucleotides agree with TRBD1. The V segment lost 0 bases and the J segment 9 bases; nucleotides outside the gene matches: 7. The CDR3 spans 13 residues. The germline V gene encodes CDR1 SQVTM and CDR2 ANQGSEA. The CDR3 DNA reads as TGCAGCGTTGAAGATGTCAACAGGGGAAAAGCTTTCTTT. It codes for CSVEDVNRGKAFF.